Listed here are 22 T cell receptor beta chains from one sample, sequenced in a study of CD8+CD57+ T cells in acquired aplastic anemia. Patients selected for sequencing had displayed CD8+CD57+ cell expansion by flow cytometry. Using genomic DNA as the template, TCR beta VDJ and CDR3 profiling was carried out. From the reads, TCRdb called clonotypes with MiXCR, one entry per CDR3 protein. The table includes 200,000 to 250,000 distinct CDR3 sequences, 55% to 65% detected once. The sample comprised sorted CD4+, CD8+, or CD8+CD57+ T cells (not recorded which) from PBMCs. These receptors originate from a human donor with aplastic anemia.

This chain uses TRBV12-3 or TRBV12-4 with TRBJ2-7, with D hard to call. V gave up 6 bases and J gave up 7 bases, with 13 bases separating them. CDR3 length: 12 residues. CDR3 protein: CASSPGGNEQYF. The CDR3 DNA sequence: TGTGCCAGCAGCCCGGGCGGCAATGAGCAGTACTTC.

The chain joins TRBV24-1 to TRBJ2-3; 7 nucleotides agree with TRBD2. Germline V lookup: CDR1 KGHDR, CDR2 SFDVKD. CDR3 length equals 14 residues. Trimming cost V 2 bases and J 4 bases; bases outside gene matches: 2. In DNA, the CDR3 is TGTGCCACCAGTGATTCGGGGAGGGCAGATACGCAGTATTTT. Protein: CATSDSGRADTQYF.

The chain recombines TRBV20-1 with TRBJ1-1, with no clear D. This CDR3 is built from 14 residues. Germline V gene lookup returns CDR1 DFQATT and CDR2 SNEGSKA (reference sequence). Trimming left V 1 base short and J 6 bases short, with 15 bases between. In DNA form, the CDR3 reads TGCAGTGCTAGAGGGGATGGGAAGGTGCCTGAAGCTTTCTTT. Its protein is CSARGDGKVPEAFF.

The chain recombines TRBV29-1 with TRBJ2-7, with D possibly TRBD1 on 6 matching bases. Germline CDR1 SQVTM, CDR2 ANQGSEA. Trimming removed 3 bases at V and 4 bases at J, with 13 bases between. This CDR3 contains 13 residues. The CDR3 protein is CSVEDSGGYEQYF. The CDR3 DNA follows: TGCAGCGTTGAGGACAGTGGAGGTTACGAGCAGTACTTC.

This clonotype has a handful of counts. The CDR3 sequence: CAISVDRGNQPQHF. Here the CDR3 DNA reads TGTGCCATCAGCGTTGACAGGGGCAATCAGCCCCAGCATTTT. The chain uses TRBV10-3 and TRBJ1-5; 7 bases fit TRBD1. The CDR3 contains 14 residues. V was clipped by 6 bases and J by 2 bases; unmatched bases: 4. Germline V lookup: CDR1 ENHRY, CDR2 SYGVKD.

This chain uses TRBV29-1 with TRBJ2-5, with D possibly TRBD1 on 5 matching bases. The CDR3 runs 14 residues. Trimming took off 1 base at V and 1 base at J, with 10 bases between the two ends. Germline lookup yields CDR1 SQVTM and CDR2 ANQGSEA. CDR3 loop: CSVEVQGGQETQYF. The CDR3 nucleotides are TGCAGCGTTGAAGTCCAGGGTGGCCAAGAGACCCAGTACTTC.

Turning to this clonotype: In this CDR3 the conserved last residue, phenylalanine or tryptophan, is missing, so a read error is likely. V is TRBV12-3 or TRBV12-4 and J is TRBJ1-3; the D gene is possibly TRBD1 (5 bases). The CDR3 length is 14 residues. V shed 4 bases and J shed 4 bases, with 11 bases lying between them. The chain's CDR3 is CASSSIGTGNTIYL. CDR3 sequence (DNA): TGTGCCAGCAGTTCTATAGGGACCGGAAACACCATATATTTA.

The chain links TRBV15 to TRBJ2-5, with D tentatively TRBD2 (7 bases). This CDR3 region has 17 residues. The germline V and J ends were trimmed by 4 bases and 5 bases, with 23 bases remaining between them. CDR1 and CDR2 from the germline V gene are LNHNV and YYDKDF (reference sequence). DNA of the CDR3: TGTGCCACCAGCATCCAAGGGGGGGGTGTACTCGGGGAGACCCAGTACTTC. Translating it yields CATSIQGGGVLGETQYF. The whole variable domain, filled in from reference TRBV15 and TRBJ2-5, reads DAMVIQNPRYQVTQFGKPVTLSCSQTLNHNVMYWYQQKSSQAPKLLFHYYDKDFNNEADTPDNFQSRRPNTSFCFLDIRSPGLGDTAMYLCATSIQGGGVLGETQYFGPGTRLLVL.

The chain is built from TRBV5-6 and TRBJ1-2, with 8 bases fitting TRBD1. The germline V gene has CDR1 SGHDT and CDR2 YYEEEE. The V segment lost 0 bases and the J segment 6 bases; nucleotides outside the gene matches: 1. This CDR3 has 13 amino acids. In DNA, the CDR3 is TGTGCCAGCAGCTTGGCAGGGGGCGATGGCTACACCTTC. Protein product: CASSLAGGDGYTF.

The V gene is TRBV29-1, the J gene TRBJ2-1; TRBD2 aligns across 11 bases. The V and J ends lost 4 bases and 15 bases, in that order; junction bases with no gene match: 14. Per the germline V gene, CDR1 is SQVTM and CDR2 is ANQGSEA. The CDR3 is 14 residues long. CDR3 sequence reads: CSVVGVAGGPVMFF. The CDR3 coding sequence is TGCAGCGTTGTCGGGGTAGCGGGAGGGCCGGTAATGTTCTTC.

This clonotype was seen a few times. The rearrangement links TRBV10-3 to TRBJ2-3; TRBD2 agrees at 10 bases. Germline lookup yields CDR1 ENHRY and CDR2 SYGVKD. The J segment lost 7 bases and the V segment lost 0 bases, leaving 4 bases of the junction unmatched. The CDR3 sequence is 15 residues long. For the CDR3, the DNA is TGTGCCATCAGTGAGTCGCTGGGACTAGCGAATACGCAGTATTTT. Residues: CAISESLGLANTQYF.

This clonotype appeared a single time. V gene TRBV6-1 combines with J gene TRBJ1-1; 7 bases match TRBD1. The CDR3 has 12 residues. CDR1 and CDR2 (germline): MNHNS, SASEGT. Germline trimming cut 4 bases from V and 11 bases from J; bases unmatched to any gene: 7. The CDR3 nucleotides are TGTGCCAGCAGTGTCTCAGGGGGGAAGGCTTTCTTT. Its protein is CASSVSGGKAFF.

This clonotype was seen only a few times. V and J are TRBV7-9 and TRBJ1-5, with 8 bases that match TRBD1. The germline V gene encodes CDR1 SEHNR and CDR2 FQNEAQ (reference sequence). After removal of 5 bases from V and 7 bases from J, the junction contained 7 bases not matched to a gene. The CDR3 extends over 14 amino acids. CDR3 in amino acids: CASSADRGEQPQHF. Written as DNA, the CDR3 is TGTGCCAGCAGCGCCGACAGGGGTGAACAGCCCCAGCATTTT.

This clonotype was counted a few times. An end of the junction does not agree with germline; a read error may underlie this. In DNA, the CDR3 is TGTGCTAGCAGCCCGGACAGGGCTCTGACAGATACGCAGTATTTT. Translated, it gives CASSPDRALTDTQYF. The gene calls are TRBV7-3 and TRBJ2-3; TRBD1 agrees at 8 bases. Germline-derived CDR1 and CDR2 are SGHTA and FQGTGA. The CDR3 has 15 amino acids.

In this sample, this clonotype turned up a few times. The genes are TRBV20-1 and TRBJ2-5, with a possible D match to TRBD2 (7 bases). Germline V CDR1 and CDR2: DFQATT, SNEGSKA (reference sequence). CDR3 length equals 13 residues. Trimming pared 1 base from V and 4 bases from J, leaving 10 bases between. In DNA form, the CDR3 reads TGCAGTGCTAGAGTGGGAGGGGGAGAGACCCAGTACTTC. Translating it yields CSARVGGGETQYF.

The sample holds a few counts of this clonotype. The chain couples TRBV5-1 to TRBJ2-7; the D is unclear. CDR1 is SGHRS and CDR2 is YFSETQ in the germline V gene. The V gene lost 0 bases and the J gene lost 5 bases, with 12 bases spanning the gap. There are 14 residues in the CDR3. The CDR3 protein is CASSLAQWVDEQYF. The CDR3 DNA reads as TGCGCCAGCAGCTTGGCCCAATGGGTGGACGAGCAGTACTTC.

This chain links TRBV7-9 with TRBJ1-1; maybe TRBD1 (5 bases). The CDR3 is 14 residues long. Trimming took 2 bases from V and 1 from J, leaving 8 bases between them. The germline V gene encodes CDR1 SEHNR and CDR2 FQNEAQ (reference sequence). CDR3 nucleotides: TGTGCCAGCAGCTTAAAAGGGGAGAACACTGAAGCTTTCTTT. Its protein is CASSLKGENTEAFF.

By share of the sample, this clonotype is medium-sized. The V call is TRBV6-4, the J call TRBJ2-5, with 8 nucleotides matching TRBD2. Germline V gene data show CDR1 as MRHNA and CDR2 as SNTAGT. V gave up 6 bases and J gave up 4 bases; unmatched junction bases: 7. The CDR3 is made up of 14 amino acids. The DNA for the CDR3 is TGTGCCAGCAGCGAGGGACTAGAGTCAGAGACCCAGTACTTC. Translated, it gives CASSEGLESETQYF.

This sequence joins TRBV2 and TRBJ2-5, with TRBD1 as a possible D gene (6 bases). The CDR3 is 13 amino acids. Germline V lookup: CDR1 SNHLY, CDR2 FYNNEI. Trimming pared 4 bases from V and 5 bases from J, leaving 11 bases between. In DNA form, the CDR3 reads TGTGCCAGCAGTGGGACAGTAGGCGAGACCCAGTACTTC. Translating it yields CASSGTVGETQYF.

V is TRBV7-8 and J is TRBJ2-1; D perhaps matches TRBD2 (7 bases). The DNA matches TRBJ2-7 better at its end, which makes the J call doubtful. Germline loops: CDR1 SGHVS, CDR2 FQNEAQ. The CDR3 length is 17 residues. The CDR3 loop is CASSFKRGAGTAYEQYF. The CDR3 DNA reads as TGTGCCAGCAGCTTCAAACGGGGGGCGGGGACGGCCTACGAGCAGTACTTC.

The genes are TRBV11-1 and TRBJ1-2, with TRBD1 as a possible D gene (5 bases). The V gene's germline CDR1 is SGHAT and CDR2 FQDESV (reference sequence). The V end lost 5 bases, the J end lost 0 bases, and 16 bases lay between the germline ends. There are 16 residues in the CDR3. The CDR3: CASSQVQGEANYGYTF. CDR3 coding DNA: TGTGCCAGCAGCCAAGTTCAGGGCGAAGCTAACTATGGCTACACCTTC.

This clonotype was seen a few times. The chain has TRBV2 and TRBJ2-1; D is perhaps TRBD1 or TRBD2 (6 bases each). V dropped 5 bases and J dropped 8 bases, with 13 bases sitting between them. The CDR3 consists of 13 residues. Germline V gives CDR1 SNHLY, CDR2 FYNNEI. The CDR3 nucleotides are TGTGCCAGCAGTCGGGGGCCCAGGGATGAGCAGTTCTTC. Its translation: CASSRGPRDEQFF.